The 4 T cell receptor beta chains presented below share a single source sample, sequenced in a study of blood T cell repertoires in COVID-19. The assay was immunoSEQ multiplex PCR, and TCRdb's table has in-frame clones only and misses some. The data contain 300,000 or so clones, more than 70% of them singletons. Sequencing input: peripheral blood. The receptor source for this set is a woman in her twenties or thirties who had recovered from COVID-19.

There are a few counts of this clone. J is TRBJ1-1 and V is TRBV29-1; D might be TRBD1 (5 bases). Looked up from germline, CDR1 is SQVTM and CDR2 is ANQGSEA. This CDR3 region has 13 residues. The V end was cut by 5 bases, the J end by 3 bases, with 13 bases between. The CDR3 nucleotides are TGCAGCGTTTTAGGGAGGGGCGACACTGAAGCTTTCTTT. This codes for CSVLGRGDTEAFF.

This rearrangement joins TRBV5-1 to TRBJ2-5, with a tentative D call TRBD1 (5 bases). V shed 5 bases and J shed 1 base, with 12 bases lying between them. The CDR3 loop spans 14 amino acids. Per germline, CDR1 SGHRS and CDR2 YFSETQ. The CDR3 DNA reads TGCGCCAGCAGGGGGCAAATCACCCAAGAGACCCAGTACTTC. Amino acid sequence: CASRGQITQETQYF.

The V and J genes are TRBV24-1 and TRBJ2-5; weak D call: TRBD1 (6 bases). V was pared by 1 base and J by 4 bases, with 12 bases between. The CDR3 length is 15 residues. The germline gives CDR1 KGHDR, CDR2 SFDVKD. The CDR3 protein is CATSDFQGRGETQYF. DNA of the CDR3: TGTGCCACCAGTGATTTCCAGGGGCGAGGAGAGACCCAGTACTTC.

The chain has TRBV4-1 and TRBJ1-1; D might be TRBD1 (6 bases). The CDR3 is made up of 14 amino acids. The germline CDR1 and CDR2 sequences are MGHRA and YSYEKL. Trimming cost V 2 bases and J 4 bases, with 11 bases left between them. CDR3 in DNA: TGCGCCAGCAGCCAAATCAGGGGCCCCACTGAAGCTTTCTTT. Its protein product is CASSQIRGPTEAFF.